This TCR beta chain was observed in a study of blood T cell repertoires in COVID-19. As for the study in general: Sites in the United States, Italy and Spain provided acute and convalescent COVID-19 samples. PBMCs, B-cell-depleted T cells, or T cells provided the cDNA or gDNA that made up the material.

Profiling relied on immunoSEQ multiplex PCR, and the TCRdb table lists in-frame clones only, not all of them. The sample contains fewer than 300,000 clones, approximately 77% of which appear only once. Germline CDR1 and CDR2: SNHLY and FYNNEI. The ends were cut back, 1 base at V and 3 bases at J, with 13 bases in the middle. The CDR3 spans 15 residues. Sequences were obtained from peripheral blood. The source of this sequence is a woman aged 18-29 years with acute or convalescent COVID-19. V and J are TRBV2 and TRBJ2-7; D is possibly TRBD2 (5 bases). The CDR3 nucleotides are TGTGCCAGCAGTGAAGGACACCGAGGAGGCTACGAGCAGTACTTC. It translates to CASSEGHRGGYEQYF.